This TCR beta chain was sequenced during a study of T-cell memory formation after mild COVID-19. Looking at the study overall: The TCR clusters were mostly specific to one donor.

Germline CDR1 reads SGHTA; CDR2 reads FQGTGA. This CDR3 contains 15 residues. Trimming took 6 bases from V and 6 from J; bases not matched to a gene: 10. TCRdb processed the 5' RACE reads anew with MiXCR; each CDR3 protein has one entry. In the table there are roughly 250,000 distinct CDR3 sequences, 16% of which are singletons. This TCR came from a man aged 18 to 30 who had mild COVID-19 (a few samples of this study predate the infection). Cell type and time point are not known. J is TRBJ2-1 and V is TRBV7-3; TRBD2 matches at 8 bases. Sequencing used PBMCs or a T cell subset sorted from them (not recorded which). CDR3 residues: CASSSPGLGSNEQFF. In DNA, the CDR3 is TGTGCCAGCAGTTCACCGGGACTAGGGTCCAATGAGCAGTTCTTC.